Below, 10 T cell receptor beta chains from the same sample are listed, as sequenced in a study of shared T cell receptors in the human thymus. Sequencing was performed with immunoSEQ multiplex PCR; in TCRdb, only in-frame clones are kept and a portion is missing. Of hundreds of thousands of clones listed, about 89% are singletons. The same data also contributed to another study, on human thymus T cells.

The source material was thymocytes. The receptor source for this set is a boy younger than two with a congenital heart defect.

The chain couples TRBV14 to TRBJ2-7; 9 bases are shared with TRBD1. V was clipped by 4 bases and J by 5 bases; unmatched bases: 9. Germline V gene sequence: CDR1 SGHDN, CDR2 FVKESK. The CDR3 is 15 amino acids. The CDR3 loop is CASSLYRGRWDEQYF. The DNA of the CDR3 is TGTGCCAGCAGCCTATACAGGGGGCGGTGGGACGAGCAGTACTTC.

The chain carries TRBV15 and TRBJ1-2; TRBD1 might be the D (6 bases). The CDR3 runs 16 residues. Germline V gives CDR1 LNHNV, CDR2 YYDKDF (reference sequence). V lost 4 bases and J 5 bases, leaving 20 bases between the germline ends. CDR3: CATSTYPVDSPYGYTF. The CDR3 region has the DNA TGTGCCACCAGCACCTACCCTGTGGACAGCCCTTATGGCTACACCTTC. Full variable domain (missing parts from reference TRBV15 and TRBJ1-2): DAMVIQNPRYQVTQFGKPVTLSCSQTLNHNVMYWYQQKSSQAPKLLFHYYDKDFNNEADTPDNFQSRRPNTSFCFLDIRSPGLGDTAMYLCATSTYPVDSPYGYTFGSGTRLTVV.

V and J are TRBV29-1 and TRBJ2-3; 14 nucleotides align to TRBD2. The CDR3 runs to 18 residues. J gave up 0 bases and V 7 bases, and 12 bases lay outside the gene matches. From germline, CDR1 is SQVTM and CDR2 ANQGSEA. The CDR3 loop reads CSAVRGLAGAPSTDTQYF. CDR3 nucleotide sequence: TGCAGCGCCGTCCGGGGACTAGCGGGAGCCCCTAGCACAGATACGCAGTATTTT.

This rearrangement joins TRBV7-8 to TRBJ2-7; 9 nucleotides agree with TRBD1. The ends lost 5 bases at V and 3 bases at J; junction bases unmatched: 11. Germline lookup yields CDR1 SGHVS and CDR2 FQNEAQ. The CDR3 runs to 16 residues. This CDR3 reads CASSKPNRGPHYEQYF. CDR3 nucleotide sequence: TGTGCCAGCAGCAAACCTAACAGGGGGCCCCACTACGAGCAGTACTTC.

The chain carries TRBV4-1 and TRBJ2-7; D is unresolved. The germline V gene encodes CDR1 MGHRA and CDR2 YSYEKL. CDR3 length: 15 amino acids. V shed 5 bases and J shed 0 bases, with 14 bases lying between them. CDR3 coding DNA: TGCGCCAGCAGCAAAGGTGGTGTCAGCTCCTACGAGCAGTACTTC. This sequence encodes CASSKGGVSSYEQYF.

The chain recombines TRBV4-1 with TRBJ2-7, with 10 bases matching TRBD1. Per the germline V gene, CDR1 is MGHRA and CDR2 is YSYEKL. The CDR3 is 17 amino acids. V lost 8 bases and J lost 3; bases outside the gene matches: 16. The CDR3 sequence: CASGRKIGTGELYEQYF. CDR3 DNA: TGCGCCAGCGGCCGAAAAATCGGGACAGGGGAGCTCTACGAGCAGTACTTC.

In the case of this clone: A read error is likely, as this CDR3 ends without the conserved phenylalanine or tryptophan. The limits of the CDR3 on the DNA are not certain, so only TCRdb's listed CDR3 is given. The CDR3 here is CASSLIGHAA. The genes are TRBV5-8 and TRBJ1-2; TRBD1 was called by the table and not checked on the DNA. Both ends counted, the CDR3 spans 10 residues. Germline V CDR1 and CDR2: SGHTS, YDEGEE.

This chain links TRBV30 with TRBJ1-5; 8 bases fit TRBD1. The junction had 3 bases not matched to a gene; V was cut back by 1 base and J by 1 base. There are 15 residues in the CDR3. From germline, CDR1 is GTSNPN and CDR2 SVGIG (reference sequence). CDR3 in amino acids: CAWSGDRISNQPQHF. The CDR3 DNA reads as TGTGCCTGGAGTGGGGACAGGATAAGCAATCAGCCCCAGCATTTT.

The V gene is TRBV7-2, the J gene TRBJ2-7, with 8 bases fitting TRBD2. Germline lookup yields CDR1 SGHTA and CDR2 FQGNSA. The CDR3 contains 19 residues. Trimming at V came to 1 base and at J to 4 bases, leaving 18 bases not matched to a gene. The CDR3 spells CASSLVVGLAGGVRYEQYF. The CDR3 bases are TGTGCCAGCAGCTTAGTTGTGGGGTTGGCGGGGGGAGTTCGGTACGAGCAGTACTTC.

The chain carries TRBV9 and TRBJ2-7, with TRBD1 as a possible D gene (5 bases). CDR1 and CDR2 (germline): SGDLS, YYNGEE. The CDR3 has 13 residues. Trimming removed 4 bases from V and 1 base from J, with 9 bases in between. The CDR3 DNA reads TGTGCCAGCAGCCCCCAGGGTTCCTACGAGCAGTACTTC. It is translated as CASSPQGSYEQYF.